Ten or more counts support the clone carrying this T cell receptor beta chain. Trimming took off 6 bases at V and 3 bases at J, with 9 bases between the two ends. The CDR3 spans 13 residues. From germline, CDR1 is SSHAT and CDR2 FNYEAQ (reference sequence). MiXCR, applied by TCRdb to the 5' RACE reads, yields one record per CDR3 protein. The sample contains 59,000 or so distinct CDR3 sequences, about 13% of which appear only once. This sample stems from a study of neurological immune-mediated disorders. This receptor was taken from a woman in her sixties or seventies with HTLV-1-associated myelopathy (HAM/TSP). Sequenced material: PBMCs. The gene calls are TRBV7-7 and TRBJ2-1; D might be TRBD2 (5 bases). The CDR3 here is CASSSDYYNEQFF. The CDR3 DNA sequence: TGTGCCAGCAGTTCAGACTACTACAATGAGCAGTTCTTC.